Each of the 32 T cell receptor beta chains below was sequenced from the same sample in a study of blood T cell repertoires in COVID-19. Generated by immunoSEQ multiplex PCR, the TCRdb table keeps only in-frame clones and is missing some. This repertoire shows around 28,000 clones, under 85% found once; its top ten account for about 40%. Sequences were obtained from peripheral blood. The receptors shown here come from an older man with acute or convalescent COVID-19.

The chain has TRBV10-3 and TRBJ1-5, with TRBD1 matching over 8 bases. The CDR3 runs 16 residues. The trim removed 0 bases at V and 5 bases at J, leaving 6 bases unmatched. The V gene's germline CDR1 is ENHRY and CDR2 SYGVKD. The CDR3 reads CAISESEAGGHQPQHF. In nucleotides, the CDR3 is TGTGCCATCAGTGAGTCTGAAGCAGGGGGCCATCAGCCCCAGCATTTT.

This clone was seen a handful of times. The chain has TRBV3-1 (or the pseudogene TRBV3-2) and TRBJ2-3; the match to TRBD1 covers 7 bases. In germline, CDR1 is LGHDT, CDR2 YNNKEL (reference sequence). This CDR3 has 15 amino acids. The trim removed 5 bases at V and 3 bases at J, leaving 8 bases unmatched. CDR3 sequence reads: CASSVTGDGTDTQYF. As DNA, the CDR3 is TGTGCCAGCAGCGTTACAGGGGATGGGACAGATACGCAGTATTTT.

The V call is TRBV10-3, the J call TRBJ2-5, with 7 bases fitting TRBD1. J was trimmed by 2 bases and V by 8 bases; bases with no gene match: 8. This CDR3 has 14 amino acids. Germline-derived CDR1 and CDR2 are ENHRY and SYGVKD. The chain's CDR3 is CAIQEDRPQETQYF. The CDR3 DNA is TGTGCCATCCAAGAGGACAGGCCACAAGAGACCCAGTACTTC.

The chain has TRBV7-2 and TRBJ2-7; tentatively, D is TRBD2 (5 bases). V was clipped by 0 bases and J by 5 bases, with 8 bases between them. The CDR3 runs to 13 residues. Germline values: CDR1 SGHTA, CDR2 FQGNSA. This CDR3 is CASSLAGVHEQYF. The CDR3 bases are TGTGCCAGCAGCTTAGCGGGAGTCCACGAGCAGTACTTC.

The chain recombines TRBV27 with TRBJ2-7, with 8 positions matching TRBD2. This CDR3 has 16 residues. From germline, CDR1 is MNHEY and CDR2 SMNVEV (reference sequence). Trimming removed 3 bases from V and 6 bases from J; junction bases left unmatched: 13. CDR3 sequence: CASSFKPGGPVGEQYF. The CDR3 bases are TGTGCCAGCAGTTTTAAGCCGGGAGGGCCAGTGGGCGAGCAGTACTTC.

The chain is built from TRBV28 and TRBJ1-2; 7 bases align to TRBD1. The CDR3 length is 14 residues. V lost 6 bases, J lost 8 bases, and 12 bases stayed unmatched. Germline-derived CDR1 and CDR2 are MDHEN and SYDVKM. The CDR3 DNA sequence: TGTGCCAGCAGCACATCCGGGACAGTAGACGGCTACACCTTC. It yields the protein CASSTSGTVDGYTF.

V and J are TRBV7-2 and TRBJ2-1; the match to TRBD2 covers 9 bases. This CDR3 contains 16 residues. Trimming took 5 bases from V and 6 from J; bases not matched to a gene: 11. The germline CDR1 and CDR2 sequences are SGHTA and FQGNSA. CDR3 sequence reads: CASSPGGGANINEQFF. The CDR3, as DNA: TGTGCCAGCAGCCCCGGCGGGGGGGCGAATATCAATGAGCAGTTCTTC.

A single count supports this clone. The V and J genes are TRBV27 and TRBJ2-2; 10 bases align to TRBD1. Germline V lookup: CDR1 MNHEY, CDR2 SMNVEV (reference sequence). The V and J ends lost 6 bases and 4 bases, in that order; junction bases with no gene match: 5. CDR3 length equals 15 residues. CDR3 in DNA: TGTGCCAGCAGGGACAGGGGGACTTTCACCGGGGAGCTGTTTTTT. It encodes CASRDRGTFTGELFF.

J is TRBJ2-1 and V is TRBV7-2; D unresolved. Trimming cost V 6 bases and J 1 base, with 13 bases left between them. The germline gives CDR1 SGHTA, CDR2 FQGNSA. The CDR3 runs to 15 residues. CDR3 sequence: CASSPQQVSYNEQFF. The CDR3 DNA sequence: TGTGCCAGCAGTCCTCAGCAGGTTTCCTACAATGAGCAGTTCTTC.

The gene calls are TRBV6-5 and TRBJ2-7; tentative D call: TRBD2 (7 bases). Trimming cost V 3 bases and J 0 bases, with 12 bases left between them. CDR1 is MNHEY, CDR2 SVGAGI, per germline. The CDR3 extends over 15 amino acids. In DNA form, the CDR3 reads TGTGCCAGCAGTTATGGCGGGGGCGACTCCTACGAGCAGTACTTC. It translates to CASSYGGGDSYEQYF.

The chain is built from TRBV5-1 and TRBJ2-2; D ambiguous. V was cut by 1 base and J by 0 bases, with 4 bases left in between. This CDR3 has 14 amino acids. CDR1 is SGHRS, CDR2 YFSETQ, per germline. CDR3 amino acids: CASSLTTNTGELFF. The CDR3 DNA sequence: TGCGCCAGCAGCTTGACTACGAACACCGGGGAGCTGTTTTTT.

V is TRBV6-2 or TRBV6-3 and J is TRBJ2-1; 10 bases align to TRBD2. V trimming: 2 bases; J trimming: 6 bases; junction bases outside the gene matches: 7. The germline V gene has CDR1 MNHEY and CDR2 SVGEGT. This CDR3 spans 16 amino acids. The DNA for the CDR3 is TGTGCCAGCAGTTACCCCTGGACTAGCGGAAGCAATGAGCAGTTCTTC. It specifies CASSYPWTSGSNEQFF.

The sample holds one count of this clone. The chain links TRBV6-5 to TRBJ2-7, with TRBD2 matching over 10 bases. The CDR3 extends over 16 amino acids. Losses at the gene ends were 0 bases for V and 6 bases for J; bases not matched to a gene: 8. Germline-derived CDR1 and CDR2 are MNHEY and SVGAGI. This CDR3 reads CASSYSVWTSGSEQYF. CDR3 nucleotide sequence: TGTGCCAGCAGTTACTCGGTATGGACTAGCGGATCCGAGCAGTACTTC.

The chain is built from TRBV9 and TRBJ2-4; TRBD2 matches 7 bases. Trimming took 0 bases from V and 1 from J; bases not matched to a gene: 13. The germline CDR1 and CDR2 sequences are SGDLS and YYNGEE. The CDR3 is 19 residues long. CDR3 nucleotides: TGTGCCAGCAGCGTAGCCGAGGAGGGGCGGGAGTCGGCCAAAAACATTCAGTACTTC. This gives the protein CASSVAEEGRESAKNIQYF. Full variable domain (outside the CDR3, taken from reference TRBV9 and TRBJ2-4): DSGVTQTPKHLITATGQRVTLRCSPRSGDLSVYWYQQSLDQGLQFLIQYYNGEERAKGNILERFSAQQFPDLHSELNLSSLELGDSALYFCASSVAEEGRESAKNIQYFGAGTRLSVL.

J is TRBJ1-2 and V is TRBV28, with D possibly being TRBD1 (6 bases). V lost 5 bases, J lost 8 bases, and 15 bases lay in between. CDR3 length equals 13 residues. In germline, CDR1 is MDHEN, CDR2 SYDVKM. The CDR3 loop is CASSTGNPGGYTF. The CDR3 DNA sequence: TGTGCCAGCAGTACAGGGAACCCGGGGGGCTACACCTTC.

V and J are TRBV6-5 and TRBJ1-1; 8 bases map to TRBD1. Germline CDR1 reads MNHEY; CDR2 reads SVGAGI. There are 13 residues in the CDR3. Trimming at V came to 6 bases and at J to 4 bases, leaving 4 bases not matched to a gene. This CDR3 is CASRDTGGTEAFF. The DNA for the CDR3 is TGTGCCAGCAGAGATACAGGGGGCACTGAAGCTTTCTTT.

V is TRBV6-2 or TRBV6-3 and J is TRBJ2-1, with D tentatively TRBD2 (7 bases). V was clipped by 5 bases and J by 7 bases, with 18 bases between them. CDR3 length equals 15 residues. CDR1 and CDR2 (germline): MNHEY, SVGEGT. For the CDR3, the DNA is TGTGCCAGCAGTCCCCGGGGGGCTATTGGAAATGAGCAGTTCTTC. Translated: CASSPRGAIGNEQFF.

The chain joins TRBV9 to TRBJ1-2; possible D gene TRBD1, 6 bases. V shed 3 bases and J shed 5 bases, with 11 bases lying between them. CDR1 is SGDLS, CDR2 YYNGEE, per germline. The CDR3 is 13 amino acids. In nucleotides, the CDR3 is TGTGCCAGCAGCGCCTCCGGACAGTATGGCTACACCTTC. Residues: CASSASGQYGYTF.

The CDR3 region has the DNA TGTGCCAGCAGCCAAATGGCGGGCACTGCCTACGAGCAGTACTTC. It yields the protein CASSQMAGTAYEQYF. The V gene is TRBV7-3, the J gene TRBJ2-7, with D possibly being TRBD2 (5 bases). The V gene lost 5 bases and the J gene lost 2 bases, with 16 bases spanning the gap. CDR1 and CDR2 (germline): SGHTA, FQGTGA. The CDR3 is made up of 15 amino acids.

The rearrangement links TRBV29-1 to TRBJ2-3; 8 bases are a match to TRBD2. The CDR3 loop spans 12 amino acids. Germline V gene lookup returns CDR1 SQVTM and CDR2 ANQGSEA. Trimming cost V 7 bases and J 5 bases; bases outside gene matches: 5. Here the CDR3 reads CSGSGGGDTQYF. CDR3 DNA sequence: TGCAGCGGAAGCGGGGGTGGAGATACGCAGTATTTT.

The rearrangement joins TRBV27 to TRBJ1-2, with TRBD1 matching 10 bases. Trimming cost V 3 bases and J 0 bases; bases outside gene matches: 7. Germline V gene lookup returns CDR1 MNHEY and CDR2 SMNVEV (reference sequence). The CDR3 extends over 17 amino acids. Written as DNA, the CDR3 is TGTGCCAGCAGTTTGGTTGGACAGGGGGTCGCTAACTATGGCTACACCTTC. It translates to CASSLVGQGVANYGYTF.

V gene TRBV11-3 combines with J gene TRBJ2-1; D unresolved. With 5 bases removed from V and 9 bases from J, the gap between germline ends came to 14 bases. Germline lookup yields CDR1 SGHNT and CDR2 YENEEA. This CDR3 comprises 13 residues. In DNA, the CDR3 is TGTGCCAGCAGCCTTCGTTCACGAGGTGAGCAGTTCTTC. Amino acids: CASSLRSRGEQFF.

The rearrangement links TRBV5-8 to TRBJ2-2; D possibly corresponds to TRBD2 (6 bases). The CDR3 sequence is 15 residues long. With 4 bases removed from V and 3 bases from J, the gap between germline ends came to 13 bases. Germline CDR1 SGHTS, CDR2 YDEGEE. CDR3 DNA sequence: TGTGCCAGCAGCCTCGGACGGAGGGACACCGGGGAGCTGTTTTTT. Translated: CASSLGRRDTGELFF.

The genes are TRBV11-3 and TRBJ2-2; D not resolved. V shed 0 bases and J shed 6 bases, with 11 bases lying between them. This CDR3 is 15 amino acids long. Germline V gene data show CDR1 as SGHNT and CDR2 as YENEEA. This CDR3 is CASSLEAFGSGELFF. The CDR3 bases are TGTGCCAGCAGCTTAGAAGCGTTTGGGTCCGGGGAGCTGTTTTTT.

The chain combines TRBV19 with TRBJ2-7, with D tentatively TRBD2 (5 bases). This CDR3 has 15 residues. Looked up from germline, CDR1 is LNHDA and CDR2 is SQIVND (reference sequence). Trimming stripped 4 bases from V and 3 bases from J, with 16 bases between. The CDR3 here is CASSTAFGLLYEQYF. CDR3 DNA sequence: TGTGCCAGTAGTACGGCATTCGGACTGCTCTACGAGCAGTACTTC.

The chain has TRBV2 and TRBJ2-5; D unresolved. The V gene's germline CDR1 is SNHLY and CDR2 FYNNEI. The V and J ends lost 6 bases and 2 bases respectively, with 10 bases between them. The CDR3 has 13 amino acids. CDR3 nucleotide sequence: TGTGCCAGCAGCCTTGACACGCAAGAGACCCAGTACTTC. Translation: CASSLDTQETQYF.

This chain uses TRBV5-8 with TRBJ1-2; unclear D gene. This CDR3 comprises 15 residues. From germline, CDR1 is SGHTS and CDR2 YDEGEE. Trimming removed 3 bases from V and 6 bases from J, with 18 bases in between. In DNA form, the CDR3 reads TGTGCCAGCAGCTCGCCTGACAAATTCCCACATGGCTACACCTTC. It yields the protein CASSSPDKFPHGYTF.

This sequence joins TRBV10-2 and TRBJ1-5; the D gene is possibly TRBD1 (5 bases). CDR1 is WSHSY, CDR2 SAAADI, per germline. The CDR3 totals 13 residues. V lost 6 bases and J 11 bases, leaving 17 bases between the germline ends. The CDR3, as DNA: TGCGCCAGCAGAGACAGTACCTTAGAGGCCCAGCATTTT. Protein product: CASRDSTLEAQHF.

The CDR3 DNA reads TGTGCCAGTAGTCCCCCAACGGGTGGGGAGACCCAGTACTTC. Translated, it gives CASSPPTGGETQYF. The chain has TRBV19 and TRBJ2-5; D gene unclear. Germline V gene lookup returns CDR1 LNHDA and CDR2 SQIVND (reference sequence). V was cut by 5 bases and J by 5 bases, with 15 bases left in between. The CDR3 sequence is 14 residues long.

The gene calls are TRBV18 and TRBJ2-4; 8 bases are a match to TRBD2. The junction had 4 bases not matched to a gene; V was cut back by 0 bases and J by 0 bases. From germline, CDR1 is KGHSH and CDR2 LQKENI. The CDR3 is 17 amino acids. This chain's CDR3 is CASSPPVLAGAKNIQYF. CDR3 DNA: TGTGCCAGCTCACCACCGGTCCTAGCGGGAGCCAAAAACATTCAGTACTTC.

The chain has TRBV5-4 and TRBJ2-7; D is possibly TRBD1 (5 bases). CDR1 is SGHNT and CDR2 is YYREEE in the germline V gene (reference sequence). Between the trimmed V and J ends, which lost 4 bases and 6 bases, there was a span of 14 bases. The CDR3 is 13 residues long. The CDR3 sequence: CASSPIGAFEQYF. The CDR3 DNA follows: TGTGCCAGCAGCCCAATTGGGGCTTTCGAGCAGTACTTC. Variable domain in full (rest from reference TRBV5-4 and TRBJ2-7): ETGVTQSPTHLIKTRGQQVTLRCSSQSGHNTVSWYQQALGQGPQFIFQYYREEENGRGNFPPRFSGLQFPNYSSELNVNALELDDSALYLCASSPIGAFEQYFGPGTRLTVT.

The chain is built from TRBV5-1 and TRBJ2-5; 7 bases are a match to TRBD2. Germline V lookup: CDR1 SGHRS, CDR2 YFSETQ. With V trimmed by 0 bases and J by 5 bases, 4 bases remained unmatched. CDR3 length equals 14 residues. The CDR3, as DNA: TGCGCCAGCAGCTTGGTCTGGGGAGGGGAGACCCAGTACTTC. It is translated as CASSLVWGGETQYF.